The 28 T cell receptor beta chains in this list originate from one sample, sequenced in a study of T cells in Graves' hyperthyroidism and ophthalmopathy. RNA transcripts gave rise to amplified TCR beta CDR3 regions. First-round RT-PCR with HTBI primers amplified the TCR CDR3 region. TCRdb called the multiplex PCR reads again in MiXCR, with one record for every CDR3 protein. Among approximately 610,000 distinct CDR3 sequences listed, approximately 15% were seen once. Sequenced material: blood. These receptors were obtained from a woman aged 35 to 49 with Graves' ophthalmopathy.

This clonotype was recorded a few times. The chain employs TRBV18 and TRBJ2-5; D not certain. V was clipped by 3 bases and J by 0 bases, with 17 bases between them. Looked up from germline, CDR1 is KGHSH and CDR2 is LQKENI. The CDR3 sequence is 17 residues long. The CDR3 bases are TGTGCCAGCTCACCCCCCCATCCGGTTCTGTACCAAGAGACCCAGTACTTC. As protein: CASSPPHPVLYQETQYF.

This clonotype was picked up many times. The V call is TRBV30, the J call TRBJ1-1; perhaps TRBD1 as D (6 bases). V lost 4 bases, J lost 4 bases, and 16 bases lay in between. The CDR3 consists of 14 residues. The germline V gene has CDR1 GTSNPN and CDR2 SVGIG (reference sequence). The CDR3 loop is CAWTRVEGGTEAFF. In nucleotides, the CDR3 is TGTGCCTGGACCCGAGTGGAGGGGGGCACTGAAGCTTTCTTT.

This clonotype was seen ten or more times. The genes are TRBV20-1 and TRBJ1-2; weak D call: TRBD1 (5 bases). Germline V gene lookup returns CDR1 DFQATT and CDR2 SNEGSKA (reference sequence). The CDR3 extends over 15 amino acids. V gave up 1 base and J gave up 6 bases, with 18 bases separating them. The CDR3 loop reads CSARVRAGGEDGYTF. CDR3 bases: TGCAGTGCTAGAGTCCGCGCGGGGGGTGAGGATGGCTACACCTTC.

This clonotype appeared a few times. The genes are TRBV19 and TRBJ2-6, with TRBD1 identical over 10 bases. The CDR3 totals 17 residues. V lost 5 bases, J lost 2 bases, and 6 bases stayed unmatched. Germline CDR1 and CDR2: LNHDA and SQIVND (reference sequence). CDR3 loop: CASSDRGRRAGANVLTF. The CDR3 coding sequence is TGTGCCAGTAGTGACAGGGGGCGCAGGGCTGGGGCCAACGTCCTGACTTTC.

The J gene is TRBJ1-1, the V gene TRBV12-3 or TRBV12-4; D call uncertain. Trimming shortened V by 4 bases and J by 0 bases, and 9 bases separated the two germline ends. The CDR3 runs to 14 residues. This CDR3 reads CASSWVPMNTEAFF. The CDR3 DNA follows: TGTGCCAGCAGTTGGGTGCCGATGAACACTGAAGCTTTCTTT.

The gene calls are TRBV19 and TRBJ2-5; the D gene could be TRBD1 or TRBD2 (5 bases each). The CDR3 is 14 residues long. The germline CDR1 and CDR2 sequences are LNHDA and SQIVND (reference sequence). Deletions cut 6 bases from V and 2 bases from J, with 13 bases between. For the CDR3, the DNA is TGTGCCAGTAGCCGGGGACGTCCTCAAGAGACCCAGTACTTC. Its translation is CASSRGRPQETQYF. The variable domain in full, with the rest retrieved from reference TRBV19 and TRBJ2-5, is DGGITQSPKYLFRKEGQNVTLSCEQNLNHDAMYWYRQDPGQGLRLIYYSQIVNDFQKGDIAEGYSVSREKKESFPLTVTSAQKNPTAFYLCASSRGRPQETQYFGPGTRLLVL.

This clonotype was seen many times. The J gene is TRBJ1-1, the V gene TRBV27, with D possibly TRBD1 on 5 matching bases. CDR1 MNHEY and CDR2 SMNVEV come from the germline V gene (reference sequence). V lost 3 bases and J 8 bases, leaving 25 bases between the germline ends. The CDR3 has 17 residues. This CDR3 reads CASSLDPGGIRPGEAFF. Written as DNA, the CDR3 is TGTGCCAGCAGTTTGGATCCGGGGGGAATACGGCCGGGAGAAGCTTTCTTT.

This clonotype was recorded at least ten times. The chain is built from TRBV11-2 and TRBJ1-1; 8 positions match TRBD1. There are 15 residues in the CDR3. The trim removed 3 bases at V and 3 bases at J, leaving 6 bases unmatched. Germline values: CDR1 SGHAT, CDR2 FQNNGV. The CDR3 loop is CASSLESGGHTEAFF. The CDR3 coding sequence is TGTGCCAGCAGCTTGGAATCAGGGGGCCACACTGAAGCTTTCTTT.

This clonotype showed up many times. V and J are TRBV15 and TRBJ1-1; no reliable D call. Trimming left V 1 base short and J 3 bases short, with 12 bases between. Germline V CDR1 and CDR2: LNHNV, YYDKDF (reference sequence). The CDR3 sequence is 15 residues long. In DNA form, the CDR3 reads TGTGCCACCAGCAGAGCTCGCGTCTCTGACACTGAAGCTTTCTTT. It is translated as CATSRARVSDTEAFF.

CDR3 nucleotide sequence: TGTGCCAGCAGGCACTCTCCGGGCCCTAGGGGCACTGAAGCTTTCTTT. Residues: CASRHSPGPRGTEAFF. J is TRBJ1-1 and V is TRBV6-5; D possibly corresponds to TRBD1 (5 bases). Deletions cut 6 bases from V and 4 bases from J, with 21 bases between. CDR1 is MNHEY, CDR2 SVGAGI, per germline. The CDR3 is 16 residues long.

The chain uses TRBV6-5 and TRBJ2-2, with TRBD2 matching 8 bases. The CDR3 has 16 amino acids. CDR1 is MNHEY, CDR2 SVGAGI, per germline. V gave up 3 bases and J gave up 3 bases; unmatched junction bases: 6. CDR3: CASSYSGTSDTGELFF. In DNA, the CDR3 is TGTGCCAGCAGTTATAGCGGGACTTCTGACACCGGGGAGCTGTTTTTT.

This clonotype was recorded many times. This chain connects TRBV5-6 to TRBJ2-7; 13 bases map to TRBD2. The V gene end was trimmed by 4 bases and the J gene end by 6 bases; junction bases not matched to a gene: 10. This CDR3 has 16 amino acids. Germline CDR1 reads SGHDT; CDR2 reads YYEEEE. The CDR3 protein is CASSLRLAGGPSEQYF. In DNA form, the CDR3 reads TGTGCCAGCAGCCTCAGACTAGCGGGAGGACCTTCCGAGCAGTACTTC.

CDR3 protein: CASRPYLRGTEAFF. CDR3 nucleotides: TGCGCCAGCCGCCCGTATCTCAGGGGAACTGAAGCTTTCTTT. The chain has TRBV5-1 and TRBJ1-1, with D possibly being TRBD1 (6 bases). The CDR3 sequence is 14 residues long. The germline V gene has CDR1 SGHRS and CDR2 YFSETQ. V was pared by 7 bases and J by 5 bases, with 18 bases between.

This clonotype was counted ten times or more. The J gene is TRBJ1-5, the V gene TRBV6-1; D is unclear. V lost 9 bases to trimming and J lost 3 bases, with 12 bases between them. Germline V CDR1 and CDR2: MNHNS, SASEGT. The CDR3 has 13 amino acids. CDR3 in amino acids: CASQRSLNQPQHF. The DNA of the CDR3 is TGTGCCAGTCAAAGGAGCCTCAATCAGCCCCAGCATTTT.

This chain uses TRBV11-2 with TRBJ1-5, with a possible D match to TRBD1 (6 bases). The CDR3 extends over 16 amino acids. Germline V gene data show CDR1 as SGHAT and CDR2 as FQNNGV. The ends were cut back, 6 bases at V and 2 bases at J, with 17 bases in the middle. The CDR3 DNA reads TGTGCCAGCAGTCAAACTACAGGGCTGGGCAATCAGCCCCAGCATTTT. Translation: CASSQTTGLGNQPQHF.

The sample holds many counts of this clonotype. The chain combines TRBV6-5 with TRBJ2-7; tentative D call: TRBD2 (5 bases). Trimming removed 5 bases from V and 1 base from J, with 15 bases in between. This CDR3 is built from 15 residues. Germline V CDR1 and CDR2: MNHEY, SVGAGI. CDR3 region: CASSPGPLASYEQYF. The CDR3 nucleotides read TGTGCCAGCAGTCCCGGGCCCCTAGCTTCCTACGAGCAGTACTTC.

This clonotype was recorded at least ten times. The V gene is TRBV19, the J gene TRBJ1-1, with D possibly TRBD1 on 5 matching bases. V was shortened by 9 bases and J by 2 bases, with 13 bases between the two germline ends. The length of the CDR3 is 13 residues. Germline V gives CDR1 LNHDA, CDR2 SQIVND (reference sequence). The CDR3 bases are TGTGCCAGCCTCGGACAAACTAACACTGAAGCTTTCTTT. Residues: CASLGQTNTEAFF.

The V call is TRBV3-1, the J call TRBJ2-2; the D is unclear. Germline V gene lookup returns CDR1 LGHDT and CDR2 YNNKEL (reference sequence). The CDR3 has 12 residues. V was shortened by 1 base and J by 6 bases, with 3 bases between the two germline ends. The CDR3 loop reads CASSQVSGELFF. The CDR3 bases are TGTGCCAGCAGCCAAGTCTCCGGGGAGCTGTTTTTT.

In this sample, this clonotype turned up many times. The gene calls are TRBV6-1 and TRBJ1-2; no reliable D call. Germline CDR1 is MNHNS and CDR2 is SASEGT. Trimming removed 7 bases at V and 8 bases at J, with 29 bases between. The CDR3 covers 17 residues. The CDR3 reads CASMKKKREVGHGGYTF. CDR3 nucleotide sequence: TGTGCCAGCATGAAAAAAAAGAGGGAGGTCGGGCACGGCGGCTACACCTTC.

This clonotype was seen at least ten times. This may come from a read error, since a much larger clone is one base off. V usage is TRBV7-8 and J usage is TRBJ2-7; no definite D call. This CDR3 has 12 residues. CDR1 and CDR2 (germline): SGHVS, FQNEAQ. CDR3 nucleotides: TGTGCCGGCAGCTTAAGTTTCTACGAGCAGTACTTC. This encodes CAGSLSFYEQYF.

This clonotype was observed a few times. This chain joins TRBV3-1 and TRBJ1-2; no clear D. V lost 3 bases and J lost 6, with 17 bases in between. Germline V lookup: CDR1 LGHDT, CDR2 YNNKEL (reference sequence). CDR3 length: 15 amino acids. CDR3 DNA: TGTGCCAGCAGCCAGGTTGGGAGGGTCCCGAATGGCTACACCTTC. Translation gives CASSQVGRVPNGYTF.

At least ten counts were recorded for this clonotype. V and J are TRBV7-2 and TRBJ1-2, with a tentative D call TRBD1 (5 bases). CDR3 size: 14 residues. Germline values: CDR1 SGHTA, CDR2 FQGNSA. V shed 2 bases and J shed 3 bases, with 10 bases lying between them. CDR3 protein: CASSLHKTDYGYTF. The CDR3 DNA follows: TGTGCCAGCAGCTTACATAAGACAGACTATGGCTACACCTTC. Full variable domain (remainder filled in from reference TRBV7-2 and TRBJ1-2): GAGVSQSPSNKVTEKGKDVELRCDPISGHTALYWYRQSLGQGLEFLIYFQGNSAPDKSGLPSDRFSAERTGGSVSTLTIQRTQQEDSAVYLCASSLHKTDYGYTFGSGTRLTVV.

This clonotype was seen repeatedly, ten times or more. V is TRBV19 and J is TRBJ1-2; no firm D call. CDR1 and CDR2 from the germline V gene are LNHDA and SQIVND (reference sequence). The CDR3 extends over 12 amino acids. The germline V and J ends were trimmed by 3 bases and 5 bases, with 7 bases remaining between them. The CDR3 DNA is TGTGCCAGTAGTATCGGACGATATGGCTACACCTTC. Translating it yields CASSIGRYGYTF.

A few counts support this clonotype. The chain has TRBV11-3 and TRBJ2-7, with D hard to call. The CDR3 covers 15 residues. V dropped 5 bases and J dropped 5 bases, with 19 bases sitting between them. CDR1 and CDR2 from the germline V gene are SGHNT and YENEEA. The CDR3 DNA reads TGTGCCAGCAGCCCCGGGCCGGGTTGGGCCAACGAGCAGTACTTC. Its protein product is CASSPGPGWANEQYF.

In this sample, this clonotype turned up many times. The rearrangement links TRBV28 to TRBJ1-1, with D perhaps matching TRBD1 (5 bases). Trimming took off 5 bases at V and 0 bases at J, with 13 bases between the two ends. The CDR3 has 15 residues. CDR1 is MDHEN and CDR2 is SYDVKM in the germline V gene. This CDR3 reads CASSGRMGLNTEAFF. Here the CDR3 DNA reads TGTGCCAGCAGTGGTCGGATGGGGCTGAACACTGAAGCTTTCTTT.

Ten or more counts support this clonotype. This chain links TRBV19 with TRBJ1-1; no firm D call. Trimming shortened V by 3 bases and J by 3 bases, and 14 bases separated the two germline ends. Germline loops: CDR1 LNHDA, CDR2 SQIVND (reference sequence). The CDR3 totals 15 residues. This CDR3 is CASSMAGPGYTEAFF. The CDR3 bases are TGTGCCAGTAGTATGGCCGGGCCGGGGTACACTGAAGCTTTCTTT.

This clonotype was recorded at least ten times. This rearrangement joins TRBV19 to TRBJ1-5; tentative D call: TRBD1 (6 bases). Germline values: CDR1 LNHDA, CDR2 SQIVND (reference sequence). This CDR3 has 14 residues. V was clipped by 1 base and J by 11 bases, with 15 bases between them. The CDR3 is CASSIVQGRQSQHF. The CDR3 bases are TGTGCCAGTAGTATAGTCCAGGGGCGACAGTCCCAGCATTTT. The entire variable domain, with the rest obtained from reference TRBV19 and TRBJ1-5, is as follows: DGGITQSPKYLFRKEGQNVTLSCEQNLNHDAMYWYRQDPGQGLRLIYYSQIVNDFQKGDIAEGYSVSREKKESFPLTVTSAQKNPTAFYLCASSIVQGRQSQHFGDGTRLSIL.

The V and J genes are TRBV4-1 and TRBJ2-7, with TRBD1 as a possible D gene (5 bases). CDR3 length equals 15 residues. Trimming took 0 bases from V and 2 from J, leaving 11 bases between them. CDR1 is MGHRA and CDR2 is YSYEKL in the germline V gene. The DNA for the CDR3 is TGCGCCAGCAGCCAAGATCCAGGGCTAACCTACGAGCAGTACTTC. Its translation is CASSQDPGLTYEQYF.